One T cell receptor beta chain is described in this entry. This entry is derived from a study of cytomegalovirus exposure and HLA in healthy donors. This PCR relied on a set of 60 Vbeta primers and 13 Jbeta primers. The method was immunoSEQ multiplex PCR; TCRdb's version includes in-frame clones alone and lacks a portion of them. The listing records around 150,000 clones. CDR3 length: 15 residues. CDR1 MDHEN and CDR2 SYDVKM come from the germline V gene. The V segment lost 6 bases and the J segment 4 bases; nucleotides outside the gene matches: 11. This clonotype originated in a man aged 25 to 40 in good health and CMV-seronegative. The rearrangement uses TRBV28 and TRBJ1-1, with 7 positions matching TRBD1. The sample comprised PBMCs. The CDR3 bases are TGTGCCAGCAGCCCTCATGCCACAGGGGTCACTGAAGCTTTCTTT. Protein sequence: CASSPHATGVTEAFF.